The rows below give T cell receptor beta chains drawn from one sample of a study of blood T cell repertoires in COVID-19. Method: immunoSEQ multiplex PCR; TCRdb's copy keeps in-frame clones and lacks some. The repertoire holds 130,000 to 150,000 clones, with approximately 87% as singletons. Sequenced: PBMCs or T cells enriched from blood (not recorded which). The source is a woman in her twenties or thirties with acute COVID-19. The CDR3 runs from the conserved cysteine through the conserved F or W. D genes are given only for firm matches. A row's size may be missing; if present it is once, few, many or a size class.

v_call	j_call	d_call	clone_size	cdr3_nt	cdr3_aa
TRBV7-2	TRBJ2-3	TRBD2	NA	TGTGCCAGCAGCGTGGGAGGGAACACAGATACGCAGTATTTT	CASSVGGNTDTQYF
TRBV2	TRBJ2-7	TRBD2	NA	TGTGCCAGCAGGCAAGCGGGAGGCGAGCAGTACTTC	CASRQAGGEQYF
TRBV30	TRBJ1-1	TRBD1	NA	TGTGCCTGGAGTGCAGGGGGCGTTACGACTGAAGCTTTCTTT	CAWSAGGVTTEAFF
TRBV5-1	TRBJ2-1	TRBD2	NA	TGCGCCAGCAACGCAGGGACTACATCCTACAATGAGCAGTTCTTC	CASNAGTTSYNEQFF
TRBV10-3	TRBJ1-5	NA	NA	TGTGCCATCAGTGACAGGGCGGATCAGCCCCAGCATTTT	CAISDRADQPQHF
TRBV7-9	TRBJ1-6	NA	NA	TGTGCCAGCAGCTTTTCGGTTGAATCACCCCTCCACTTT	CASSFSVESPLHF
TRBV18	TRBJ2-1	NA	NA	TGTGCCAGCTCACCTCAGGGTATCCCCTACAATGAGCAGTTCTTC	CASSPQGIPYNEQFF
TRBV5-4	TRBJ1-2	NA	NA	TGTGCCAGCACCCAGGAGGGGAGTGGCTACACCTTC	CASTQEGSGYTF
TRBV7-2	TRBJ2-7	TRBD2	NA	TGTGCCAGCAGTTCGGGGCTAGCGGGAGCCTTCTACGAGCAGTACTTC	CASSSGLAGAFYEQYF
TRBV7-2	TRBJ1-1	TRBD1	few	TGTGCCAGCAGCTTAACAGGGGGGAACACTGAAGCTTTCTTT	CASSLTGGNTEAFF
TRBV7-9	TRBJ1-5	NA	NA	TGTGCCAGCAGCTTATCAGGGCGCGGGGAGCCCCAGCATTTT	CASSLSGRGEPQHF
TRBV4-3	TRBJ2-7	NA	NA	TGCGCCAGCAGCCAAGATAGAGGGGGAGACCGAGGCTACGAGCAGTACTTC	CASSQDRGGDRGYEQYF
TRBV28	TRBJ1-5	NA	NA	TGTGCCAGCAGTCCTCTTGGACAGTTAAATCAGCCCCAGCATTTT	CASSPLGQLNQPQHF
TRBV4-2	TRBJ2-5	NA	NA	TGTGCCAGCAGCCGCGGACAGCCGGAGCAAGAGACCCAGTACTTC	CASSRGQPEQETQYF
TRBV7-2	TRBJ1-5	TRBD1	NA	TGTGCCAGCAGCAGGGACAGAAAACAGCCCCAGCATTTT	CASSRDRKQPQHF
TRBV27	TRBJ2-1	TRBD2	NA	TGTGCCAGTCTAGCGGGAGTTGGGAATGAGCAGTTCTTC	CASLAGVGNEQFF
TRBV7-2	TRBJ2-2	TRBD2	NA	TGTGCCAGCAGCCGGAGTAGCGGGAGCACCGGGGAGCTGTTTTTT	CASSRSSGSTGELFF
TRBV7-2	TRBJ2-1	TRBD1	once	TGTGCCAGCAGCCACAGGGGAATGGAGCAGTTCTTC	CASSHRGMEQFF
TRBV19	TRBJ1-1	NA	NA	TGTGCCAGTAGTAGTACAGTGAACACTGAAGCTTTCTTT	CASSSTVNTEAFF
TRBV5-1	TRBJ2-1	TRBD2	few	TGCGCCAGCAGCTTAGGACTAGCGGGGTACAATGAGCAGTTCTTC	CASSLGLAGYNEQFF
TRBV5-6	TRBJ2-7	TRBD1	NA	TGTGCCAGCAGCTTTTGGACAGGCAGGTACGAGCAGTACTTC	CASSFWTGRYEQYF
TRBV30	TRBJ2-3	NA	NA	TGTGCCTGGAGTGGGCTAGCAGCTAGCACAGATACGCAGTATTTT	CAWSGLAASTDTQYF
TRBV27	TRBJ2-6	NA	NA	TGTGCCAGCAGTTTGCGGGTTTTGAACGTCCTGACTTTC	CASSLRVLNVLTF
TRBV10-3	TRBJ1-3	NA	NA	TGTGCCATCAGCCTAGGACAGTCAGGAAACACCATATATTTT	CAISLGQSGNTIYF
TRBV5-4	TRBJ2-3	NA	NA	TGTGCCAGCGCGGGCCGCACAGATACGCAGTATTTT	CASAGRTDTQYF
TRBV18	TRBJ1-1	TRBD1	NA	TGTGCCAGCTCACCTCTCGAGACAGGGACGATGGGGACTGAAGCTTTCTTT	CASSPLETGTMGTEAFF
TRBV27	TRBJ2-1	TRBD1	NA	TGTGCCAGCAGTTTATCCCCTCGACAGGGAAGCTCCTACAATGAGCAGTTCTTC	CASSLSPRQGSSYNEQFF
TRBV30	TRBJ1-1	NA	NA	TGTGCCTGGAATACACCTTACACTGAAGCTTTCTTT	CAWNTPYTEAFF
TRBV7-3	TRBJ2-3	NA	NA	TGTGCCAGCAGCGTGGACTCACACACAGATACGCAGTATTTT	CASSVDSHTDTQYF
TRBV30	TRBJ1-5	NA	NA	TGTGCCTGGGCTGAGTGGGGGCGATGGGGGCAGCCCCAGCATTTT	CAWAEWGRWGQPQHF
TRBV24-1	TRBJ2-1	TRBD2	once	TGTGCCACCAGTGACCCAAACCCCGGGACTAGCGGATACAATGAGCAGTTCTTC	CATSDPNPGTSGYNEQFF
TRBV27	TRBJ1-5	NA	NA	TGTGCCAGCAGACAGTTCTCGAAATATAGCAATCAGCCCCAGCATTTT	CASRQFSKYSNQPQHF
TRBV30	TRBJ1-2	TRBD1	NA	TGTGCCTGGAGGGGACCGGGACAGGGGGTTGTTGGCTACACCTTC	CAWRGPGQGVVGYTF
TRBV6-2/TRBV6-3	TRBJ1-2	NA	few	TGTGCCAGCAGCCCCGGCGGGGGCAGGGGTCTTCGAGGCTACACCTTC	CASSPGGGRGLRGYTF
TRBV28	TRBJ2-2	NA	NA	TGTGCCAGCACCCTCGCGGTCGGATTCGGGGAGCTGTTTTTT	CASTLAVGFGELFF
TRBV28	TRBJ1-5	NA	few	TGTGCCAGCAGTTTATTCCCCGGGAGCCTCAATCAGCCCCAGCATTTT	CASSLFPGSLNQPQHF
TRBV18	TRBJ2-5	NA	once	TGTGCCAGCTCACCACCCAGTGAGGGCTGGGTTCAGTACTTC	CASSPPSEGWVQYF
TRBV6-2/TRBV6-3	TRBJ2-7	NA	NA	TGTGCCAGCAGTTACGGCCTGGACAGCCCCTACGAGCAGTACTTC	CASSYGLDSPYEQYF
TRBV25-1	TRBJ2-1	TRBD2	NA	TGTGCCAGCAGTGATAGACTAGCGGGCCACAATGAGCAGTTCTTC	CASSDRLAGHNEQFF
TRBV2	TRBJ2-5	NA	NA	TGTGCCAGCAGTTCCTACGAGACCCAGTACTTC	CASSSYETQYF
TRBV19	TRBJ1-1	NA	NA	TGTGCCAGTAGATTTGCAAACAGGGAGAACACTGAAGCTTTCTTT	CASRFANRENTEAFF